This entry features one T cell receptor beta chain sequence. Its antigen has not been determined. Base qualities are missing; no much larger clone stands one base away. The intended sense of this specimen's treatment or condition label: approximately 10-day PBMC culture with coronavirus spike peptide pools or control peptides (ViraFEST assay). CD4+ T cells from unexposed donors were collected before the COVID-19 pandemic (2011-2018). The ViraFEST assay was used in the study, in which antigen-specific T cells were expanded with peptide pools and expanded clonotypes were subsequently identified by TCR sequencing. PBMCs were cultured at about 2 million per well in IMDM supplemented with roughly 5% human AB serum and about 10 IU/ml IL-2, with roughly 9.5 ug/ml peptide pools added. On days 3 and 7, half of the culture medium was replaced with fresh IL-2-containing medium. After approximately 10 days of culture, CD4+ T cells were isolated by negative selection using the EasySep CD4+ T cell isolation kit. As cell numbers permitted, CD4+ T cells from unexposed donors were tested for reactivity to SARS-CoV-2 S and N and to four common cold coronavirus spike pools. Ficoll-Paque Plus gradient centrifugation was used to isolate PBMCs from whole blood, and the isolated PBMCs were then either used fresh or cryopreserved at -140C. In general, triplicate wells were set up for every culture condition. Leukapheresis product for the unexposed donors was purchased commercially.

The entry originates in a study of vaccination and CD4 T cells after COVID-19 (dated by TCRdb to between 2021 and 2022). Regarding the study in general: Six males and four females were included in the convalescent cohort, with two Hispanic individuals, seven Caucasians, two Asians and one multiracial person represented. Post-vaccine blood samples were collected a median of around 70 days after the second vaccine dose, ranging from about 13 to 250 days. At the TCR clonotype level, an earlier paper using these donors assessed memory CD4+ T cell crossreactivity between SARS-CoV-2 and common cold coronavirus spike proteins. Control cultures received a CEFX viral epitope pool as the positive control, an HIV-1 Nef peptide pool as the negative control, or no peptide. Post-COVID blood samples were collected from convalescent patients a median of roughly 100 days after diagnosis, with a range of roughly 30 to 161 days. Each participant got two doses of either the Pfizer-BioNTech BNT162b2 vaccine (n=8) or the Moderna mRNA-1273 vaccine (n=2). Overlapping spike peptide pools from SARS-CoV-2 and from the common cold coronaviruses HCoV-NL63, HCoV-OC43 and HCoV-229E were used as culture stimuli. In approximately eleven COVID-19 convalescent patients and several infection-naive healthy vaccine recipients, the spike-specific CD4+ TCR repertoire before mRNA vaccination was compared with the repertoire after mRNA vaccination. The study at large found these results: Among convalescent patients, a median roughly 90% of the SARS-CoV-2-reactive clones seen after vaccination appeared only after vaccination, which suggests priming specific to the vaccine. Relatively few convalescent patients were included in the study, and early timepoints after natural infection were not analyzed. Nearly all vaccine-specific clones in convalescent patients (304 of 307) were mono-reactive for SARS-CoV-2 spike rather than cross-reactive with common cold coronaviruses. The median number of SARS-CoV-2-reactive clonotypes rose from 20 to 25 after infection to roughly 38 after vaccination, but the change was not significant.

Library generation was performed with PCR. TCR sequencing of DNA from cultured CD4+ T cells used the Oncomine TCR Beta short-read assay at the Johns Hopkins FTIC core. The QIAamp micro DNA kit was used to extract genomic DNA from the cultured CD4+ T cells. Oncomine TCR Beta libraries from cultured CD4+ T cells were pooled with unique dual indexes and sequenced on an Illumina iSeq 100. The paper's data handling went like this. Non-productive sequences were filtered out, and CDR3s that did not start with C, did not end with F or W, or were shorter than 7 amino acids were discarded. Antigen-specific clonotypes were identified with the MANAFEST web application by comparing peptide-stimulated wells with reference and other culture wells. To be called positive, a clone needed an FDR below 0.05, an odds ratio above 5, and a productive frequency above 0.1% in at least two of three replicate wells. Clonotypes that were significantly expanded in both SARS-CoV-2 spike wells and at least one common cold coronavirus spike condition were defined as cross-reactive. CDR3 homology was assessed with Levenshtein distances (stringdist) and unrooted phylogenetic trees (ape) in R version 3.6.1. Using fastp trimming at Q25 and MiXCR clonotype assembly, TCRdb reanalyzed the public sequencing data and kept in-frame beta chains. Here each entry gathers all rows of one CDR3 protein and keeps the most common genes and DNA. These V and J calls are TCRdb output, not the study's own analysis. This sample has several thousand distinct CDR3 sequences in its table, and about 27% of those were observed once. The ten largest clones take up approximately 31% of the sample.

Sequencing was performed on CD4+ T cells from blood, cultured in vitro. The TCR originated in a human donor in good health.

The DNA sequence is as follows: TGCAGTGCTAGAGATCCAACGACGGGGGGGAGAGGGTACGAGCAGTACTTC. It is translated as CSARDPTTGGRGYEQYF. The rearranged segments are TRBV20-1 and TRBJ2-7; TRBD2 matches 8 bases in the middle. CDR1 and CDR2 are drawn from the germline V gene (reference sequence): DFQATT, SNEGSKA. Relative to germline, V is missing 0 bases and J is missing 4 bases, with 14 bases of the junction outside any gene match. From the cysteine through the phenylalanine, the CDR3 covers 17 amino acids. Only CDR3 DNA remains: 51 bases, in frame from the first base.